This T cell receptor beta chain was documented in a study of neurological immune-mediated disorders. TCRdb processed the 5' RACE reads anew with MiXCR; each CDR3 protein has one entry. The sample lists fewer than 30,000 distinct CDR3 sequences; about 12% were seen once. Time point here: technical triplicate 1. This clonotype was counted at least ten times. There are 15 residues in the CDR3. The germline V gene has CDR1 MNHEY and CDR2 SVGAGI. J lost 11 bases, V lost 6 bases, and 14 bases had no gene match. The material sequenced was CD4+ T cells from blood. This sequence originates from a female donor with HTLV-1-associated myelopathy (HAM/TSP). V and J are TRBV6-5 and TRBJ2-7; 12 bases match TRBD2. The CDR3 DNA reads as TGTGCCAGCAGACCCCGCCTAGGACTAGCGGGGCGAGAGTACTTC. Protein: CASRPRLGLAGREYF.